This T cell receptor (beta chain) appears in the sequencing data of a study of response to subunit inactivated influenza vaccine. Study results and caveats: Researchers suggested that each seasonal influenza vaccination recruits few new T cells.

One entry per CDR3 protein results from TCRdb running MiXCR on the RT-PCR reads. This sample has approximately 520,000 distinct CDR3 sequences, with approximately 24% found just once. Worth noting for this clonotype: The antigen remains unidentified.

The germline CDR1 and CDR2 sequences are SGHRS and YFSETQ. The CDR3 covers 16 residues. The J segment lost 5 bases and the V segment lost 4 bases, leaving 11 bases of the junction unmatched. The J gene is TRBJ2-5, the V gene TRBV5-1; TRBD2 aligns across 10 bases. The source of this sequence is a man in his forties or fifties who received an inactivated influenza vaccine. The input for sequencing was CD4+ T cells sorted from PBMCs, taken approximately 5 days after vaccination. The CDR3 DNA sequence: TGCGCCAGCAGCACCGGCGGTGGGACTAGCGCGGAGACCCAGTACTTC. It codes for CASSTGGGTSAETQYF.